The 21 T cell receptor beta chains below come from one sample, sequenced in a study of cytomegalovirus exposure and HLA in healthy donors. The PCR was carried out with 60 Vbeta primers and 13 Jbeta primers. TCRdb's copy holds only in-frame clones and misses some; the assay was immunoSEQ multiplex PCR. The sample carries approximately 170,000 clones, roughly four fifths recorded once. The specimen sequenced was PBMCs. The receptors were sampled from a man in his fifties in good health and CMV-seropositive.

The CDR3 DNA reads as TGTGCCAGCAGCTTGAGTGTTGGCCGGGGTTACGAGCAGTACTTC. Encoded protein: CASSLSVGRGYEQYF. The chain uses TRBV5-8 and TRBJ2-7; a possible D gene is TRBD2 (5 bases). V was cut by 1 base and J by 4 bases, with 15 bases left in between. The length of the CDR3 is 15 residues. Germline V lookup: CDR1 SGHTS, CDR2 YDEGEE.

The rearrangement joins TRBV28 to TRBJ2-7; 12 bases agree with TRBD2. V was pared by 6 bases and J by 5 bases, with 11 bases of the junction left unmatched. The CDR3 runs 16 residues. Looked up from germline, CDR1 is MDHEN and CDR2 is SYDVKM. In nucleotides, the CDR3 is TGTGCCAGCAGACAGACTAGCGGGAGTACGGGCCACGAGCAGTACTTC. Its protein is CASRQTSGSTGHEQYF.

The rearrangement links TRBV7-9 to TRBJ2-5, with 8 bases that match TRBD1. Unmatched junction bases numbered 6, after V lost 1 base and J lost 2 bases. The CDR3 spans 16 residues. Germline CDR1 reads SEHNR; CDR2 reads FQNEAQ (reference sequence). The CDR3 here is CASSLEDRATQETQYF. The CDR3 coding sequence is TGTGCCAGCAGCTTAGAGGACAGGGCTACTCAAGAGACCCAGTACTTC.

This sequence joins TRBV5-5 and TRBJ1-5; 10 bases align to TRBD1. Per the germline V gene, CDR1 is SGHKS and CDR2 is YYEKEE (reference sequence). V was pared by 4 bases and J by 2 bases, with 3 bases of the junction left unmatched. CDR3 length equals 15 residues. CDR3 DNA sequence: TGTGCCAGCAGCACCGGGACAGGGGGCAATCAGCCCCAGCATTTT. It specifies CASSTGTGGNQPQHF.

The chain employs TRBV6-5 and TRBJ2-1, with 7 bases identical to TRBD2. The CDR3 covers 13 residues. The germline CDR1 and CDR2 sequences are MNHEY and SVGAGI. The ends lost 8 bases at V and 1 base at J; junction bases unmatched: 2. CDR3 residues: CASSRGSYNEQFF. As DNA, the CDR3 is TGTGCCAGCTCGCGGGGGTCCTACAATGAGCAGTTCTTC.

This rearrangement joins TRBV15 to TRBJ1-5; unclear D gene. CDR3 length equals 13 residues. CDR1 and CDR2 from the germline V gene are LNHNV and YYDKDF (reference sequence). The V gene lost 1 base and the J gene lost 4 bases, with 5 bases spanning the gap. The CDR3 loop is CATSRVQNQPQHF. The DNA of the CDR3 is TGTGCCACCAGCAGAGTACAAAATCAGCCCCAGCATTTT.

J is TRBJ1-1 and V is TRBV28, with a tentative D call TRBD1 (5 bases). CDR1 is MDHEN and CDR2 is SYDVKM in the germline V gene. The CDR3 has 13 residues. V lost 2 bases, J lost 5 bases, and 9 bases lay in between. The CDR3: CASSLGGGTEAFF. In DNA form, the CDR3 reads TGTGCCAGCAGTTTAGGGGGGGGTACTGAAGCTTTCTTT.

As for this clone: One end of the junction varies from germline; a read error may be responsible. The chain uses TRBV7-8 and TRBJ2-7, with 9 positions matching TRBD2. CDR1 is SGHVS and CDR2 is FQNEAQ in the germline V gene. The CDR3 is made up of 14 amino acids. CDR3 protein: CASSLAGVSYEQYF. As DNA, the CDR3 is TGTGCCAGCAGTTTAGCGGGAGTCTCCTACGAGCAGTACTTC.

The chain is built from TRBV30 and TRBJ2-5; 8 positions agree with TRBD2. V was pared by 0 bases and J by 5 bases, with 5 bases of the junction left unmatched. The germline V gene has CDR1 GTSNPN and CDR2 SVGIG (reference sequence). This CDR3 spans 14 amino acids. The CDR3 DNA is TGTGCCTGGAGTGTAGTTAGCGGGGCTGAGACCCAGTACTTC. Its translation is CAWSVVSGAETQYF.

The CDR3 sequence is CASSFDRDGFGYTF. The CDR3 DNA reads TGTGCCAGCAGCTTCGACAGGGACGGGTTTGGCTACACCTTC. The chain is built from TRBV7-3 and TRBJ1-2; 7 positions agree with TRBD1. The CDR3 is 14 amino acids. Per the germline V gene, CDR1 is SGHTA and CDR2 is FQGTGA. V gave up 3 bases and J gave up 7 bases; unmatched junction bases: 8.

V gene TRBV2 combines with J gene TRBJ1-6; D might be TRBD1 (6 bases). CDR1 and CDR2 from the germline V gene are SNHLY and FYNNEI. CDR3 length equals 13 residues. The ends were cut back, 5 bases at V and 8 bases at J, with 10 bases in the middle. Here the CDR3 DNA reads TGTGCCAGCAGTACCCGACAGGATTCACCCCTCCACTTT. Translated: CASSTRQDSPLHF.

The chain employs TRBV2 and TRBJ2-7; 11 bases fit TRBD1. With 8 bases clipped from V and 6 bases from J, the junction kept 6 bases outside the gene matches. Germline CDR1 and CDR2: SNHLY and FYNNEI. CDR3 size: 13 residues. For the CDR3, the DNA is TGTGCCAGCGCAGGACAGGGGGCTCGCGAGCAGTACTTC. Translation gives CASAGQGAREQYF.

CDR3 coding DNA: TGTGCCAGCAGTCCCGGGACTAGCGGAACCTACGAGCAGTACTTC. It translates to CASSPGTSGTYEQYF. The chain carries TRBV6-5 and TRBJ2-7; TRBD2 matches 11 bases. Germline V gene lookup returns CDR1 MNHEY and CDR2 SVGAGI. The CDR3 consists of 15 residues. Unmatched junction bases numbered 5, after V lost 5 bases and J lost 2 bases.

The genes are TRBV9 and TRBJ2-7; possible D gene TRBD1, 5 bases. The ends were cut back, 0 bases at V and 7 bases at J, with 14 bases in the middle. The CDR3 sequence is 14 residues long. The germline V gene has CDR1 SGDLS and CDR2 YYNGEE. The CDR3 DNA follows: TGTGCCAGCAGCGTAGCCCCGACAGACTTGGAGCAGTACTTC. It yields the protein CASSVAPTDLEQYF.

The CDR3 DNA sequence: TGTGCCTGGGGCCGGGACTCATCGGGGGAGCAGTTCTTC. This gives the protein CAWGRDSSGEQFF. The chain is built from TRBV30 and TRBJ2-1; D is possibly TRBD2 (6 bases). V shed 5 bases and J shed 10 bases, with 18 bases lying between them. From germline, CDR1 is GTSNPN and CDR2 SVGIG (reference sequence). This CDR3 spans 13 amino acids.

This chain links TRBV4-3 with TRBJ1-6; D gene uncertain. Per the germline V gene, CDR1 is LGHNA and CDR2 is YSLEER. This CDR3 has 16 residues. Trimming removed 2 bases from V and 7 bases from J, with 15 bases in between. The CDR3: CASSQTPSTRNSPLHF. For the CDR3, the DNA is TGCGCCAGCAGCCAAACCCCCTCCACTCGCAATTCACCCCTCCACTTT.

The chain has TRBV9 and TRBJ2-7; D unclear. CDR3 length equals 13 residues. The V gene's germline CDR1 is SGDLS and CDR2 YYNGEE. V dropped 0 bases and J dropped 2 bases, with 6 bases sitting between them. The CDR3 bases are TGTGCCAGCAGCGTAGAGTCAGCCTACGAGCAGTACTTC. Protein sequence: CASSVESAYEQYF.

The chain uses TRBV29-1 and TRBJ1-2, with D possibly matching TRBD1 (5 bases). V gave up 4 bases and J gave up 8 bases, with 11 bases separating them. The CDR3 runs 11 residues. CDR1 SQVTM and CDR2 ANQGSEA come from the germline V gene. CDR3 in amino acids: CSVVRVEGYTF. CDR3 coding DNA: TGCAGCGTTGTCAGGGTGGAAGGCTACACCTTC.

This clone occurred once. The chain links TRBV10-3 to TRBJ1-2, with 8 bases matching TRBD1. The CDR3 totals 13 residues. Trimming at V came to 5 bases and at J to 2 bases, leaving 1 base not matched to a gene. The germline V gene has CDR1 ENHRY and CDR2 SYGVKD. CDR3 sequence: CAISSGGNYGYTF. The CDR3 coding sequence is TGTGCCATCAGTTCAGGGGGCAACTATGGCTACACCTTC.

The J gene is TRBJ2-3, the V gene TRBV29-1; TRBD2 might be the D (5 bases). The germline CDR1 and CDR2 sequences are SQVTM and ANQGSEA. Trimming pared 3 bases from V and 0 bases from J, leaving 10 bases between. The CDR3 has 14 residues. The CDR3: CSVEVGDSTDTQYF. The CDR3 DNA follows: TGCAGCGTTGAGGTGGGAGATAGCACAGATACGCAGTATTTT.

The chain uses TRBV2 and TRBJ2-6; D may be TRBD1 (6 bases). The CDR3 is made up of 16 amino acids. Germline assignment: CDR1 SNHLY and CDR2 FYNNEI. V was shortened by 11 bases and J by 0 bases, with 17 bases between the two germline ends. The CDR3 nucleotides are TGTGCCTCATCCGGGACATCCCTCTCTGGGGCCAACGTCCTGACTTTC. It yields the protein CASSGTSLSGANVLTF.